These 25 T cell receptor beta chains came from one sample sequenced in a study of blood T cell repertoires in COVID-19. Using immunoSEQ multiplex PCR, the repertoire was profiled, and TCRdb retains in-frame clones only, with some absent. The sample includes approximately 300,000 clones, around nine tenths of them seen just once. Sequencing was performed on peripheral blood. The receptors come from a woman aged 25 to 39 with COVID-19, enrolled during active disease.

CDR3 sequence (DNA): TGTGCCACCAGCAGCGAGTGGGGACAGAACTATGGCTACACCTTC. Its translation is CATSSEWGQNYGYTF. The chain has TRBV15 and TRBJ1-2; 7 bases are a match to TRBD1. V was clipped by 3 bases and J by 2 bases; unmatched bases: 6. The CDR3 sequence is 15 residues long. CDR1 is LNHNV, CDR2 YYDKDF, per germline (reference sequence).

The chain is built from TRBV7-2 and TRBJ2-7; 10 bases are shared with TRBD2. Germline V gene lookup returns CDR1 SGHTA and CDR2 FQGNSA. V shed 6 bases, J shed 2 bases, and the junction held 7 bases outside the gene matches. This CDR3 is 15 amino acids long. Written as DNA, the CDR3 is TGTGCCAGCAGAGTCCCGGGACTAGCGCCCTACGAGCAGTACTTC. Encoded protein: CASRVPGLAPYEQYF.

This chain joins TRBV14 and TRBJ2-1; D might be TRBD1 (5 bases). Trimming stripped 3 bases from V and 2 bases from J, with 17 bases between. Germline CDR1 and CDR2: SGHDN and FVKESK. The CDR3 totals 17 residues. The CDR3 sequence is CASSHFRELGPYNEQFF. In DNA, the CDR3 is TGTGCCAGCAGCCACTTCAGGGAATTGGGTCCCTACAATGAGCAGTTCTTC.

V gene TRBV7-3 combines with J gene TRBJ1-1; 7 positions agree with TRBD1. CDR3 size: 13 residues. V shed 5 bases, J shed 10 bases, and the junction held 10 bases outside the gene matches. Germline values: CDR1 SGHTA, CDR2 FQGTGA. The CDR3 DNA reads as TGTGCCAGCAGCGACCTTCGACAGGGAGGAGCTTTCTTT. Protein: CASSDLRQGGAFF.

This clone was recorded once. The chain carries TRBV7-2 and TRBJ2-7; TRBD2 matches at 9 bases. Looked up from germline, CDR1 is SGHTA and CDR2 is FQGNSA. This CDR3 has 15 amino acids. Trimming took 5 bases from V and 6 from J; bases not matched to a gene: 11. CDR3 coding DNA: TGTGCCAGCAGCCCTTTTAGGCTAGCGGGACGCGAGCAGTACTTC. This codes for CASSPFRLAGREQYF.

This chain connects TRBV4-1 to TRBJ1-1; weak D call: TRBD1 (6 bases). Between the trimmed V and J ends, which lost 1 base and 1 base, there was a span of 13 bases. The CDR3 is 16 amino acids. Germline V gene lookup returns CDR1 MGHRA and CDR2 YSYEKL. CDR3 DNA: TGCGCCAGCAGCCAAGGGCCAGGGACAACGAACACTGAAGCTTTCTTT. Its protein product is CASSQGPGTTNTEAFF.

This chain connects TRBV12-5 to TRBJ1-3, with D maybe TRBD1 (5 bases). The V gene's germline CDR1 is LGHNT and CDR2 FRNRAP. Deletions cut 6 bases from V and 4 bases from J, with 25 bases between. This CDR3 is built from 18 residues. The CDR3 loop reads CASGHNPTRGEAGNTIYF. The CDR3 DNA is TGTGCTAGTGGCCATAACCCCACACGGGGGGAGGCCGGAAACACCATATATTTT.

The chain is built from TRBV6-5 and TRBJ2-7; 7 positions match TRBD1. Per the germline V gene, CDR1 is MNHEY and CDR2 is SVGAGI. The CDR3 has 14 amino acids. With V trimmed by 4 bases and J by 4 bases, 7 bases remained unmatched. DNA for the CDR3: TGTGCCAGCAGTTTTAACAGGGGACATTACGAGCAGTACTTC. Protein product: CASSFNRGHYEQYF.

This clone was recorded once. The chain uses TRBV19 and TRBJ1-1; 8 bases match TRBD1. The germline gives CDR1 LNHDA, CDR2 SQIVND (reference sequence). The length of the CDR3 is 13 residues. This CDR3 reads CATGGMERTEAFF. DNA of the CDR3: TGTGCTACAGGGGGAATGGAGAGGACTGAAGCTTTCTTT.

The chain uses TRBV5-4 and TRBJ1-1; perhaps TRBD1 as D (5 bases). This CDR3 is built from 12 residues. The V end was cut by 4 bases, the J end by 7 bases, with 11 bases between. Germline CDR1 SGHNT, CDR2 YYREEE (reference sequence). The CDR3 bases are TGTGCCAGCAGCAGGCAGGGAATTGAAGCTTTCTTT. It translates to CASSRQGIEAFF.

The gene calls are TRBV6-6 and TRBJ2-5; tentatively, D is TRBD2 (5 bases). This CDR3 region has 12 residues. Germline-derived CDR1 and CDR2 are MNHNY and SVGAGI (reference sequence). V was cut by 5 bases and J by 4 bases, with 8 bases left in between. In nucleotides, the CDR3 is TGTGCCAGCAGTCCTCGGGGAGAGACCCAGTACTTC. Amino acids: CASSPRGETQYF.

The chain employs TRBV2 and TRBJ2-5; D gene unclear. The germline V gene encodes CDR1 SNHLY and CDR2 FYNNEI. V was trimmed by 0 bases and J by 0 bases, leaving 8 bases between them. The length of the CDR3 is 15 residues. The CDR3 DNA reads TGTGCCAGCAGTGAAGCCAGTCAGAACCAAGAGACCCAGTACTTC. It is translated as CASSEASQNQETQYF. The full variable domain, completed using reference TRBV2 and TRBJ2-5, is EPEVTQTPSHQVTQMGQEVILRCVPISNHLYFYWYRQILGQKVEFLVSFYNNEISEKSEIFDDQFSVERPDGSNFTLKIRSTKLEDSAMYFCASSEASQNQETQYFGPGTRLLVL.

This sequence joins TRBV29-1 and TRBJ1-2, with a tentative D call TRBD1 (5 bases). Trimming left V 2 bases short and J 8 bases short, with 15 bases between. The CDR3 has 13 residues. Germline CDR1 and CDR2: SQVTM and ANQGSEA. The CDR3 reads CSVENGQGYGYTF. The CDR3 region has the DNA TGCAGCGTTGAAAACGGGCAGGGATACGGCTACACCTTC.

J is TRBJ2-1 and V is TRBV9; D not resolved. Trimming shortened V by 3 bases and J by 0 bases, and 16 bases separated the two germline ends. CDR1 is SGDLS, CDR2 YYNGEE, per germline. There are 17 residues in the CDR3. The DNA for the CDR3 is TGTGCCAGCAGCGGGCCCCGAGGTCCCGACTCCTACAATGAGCAGTTCTTC. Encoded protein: CASSGPRGPDSYNEQFF.

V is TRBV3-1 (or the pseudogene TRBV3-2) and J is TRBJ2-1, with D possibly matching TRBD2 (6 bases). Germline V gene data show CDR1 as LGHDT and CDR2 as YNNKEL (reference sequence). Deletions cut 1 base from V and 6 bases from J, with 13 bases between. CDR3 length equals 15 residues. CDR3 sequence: CASSQATSLGNEQFF. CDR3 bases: TGTGCCAGCAGCCAAGCGACTAGTTTGGGCAATGAGCAGTTCTTC.

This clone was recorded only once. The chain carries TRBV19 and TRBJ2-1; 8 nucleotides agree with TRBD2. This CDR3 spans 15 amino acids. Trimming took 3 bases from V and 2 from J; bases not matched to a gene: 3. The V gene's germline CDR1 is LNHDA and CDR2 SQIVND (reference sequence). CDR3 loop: CASSMLTSAYNEQFF. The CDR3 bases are TGTGCCAGTAGTATGTTGACTAGCGCCTACAATGAGCAGTTCTTC.

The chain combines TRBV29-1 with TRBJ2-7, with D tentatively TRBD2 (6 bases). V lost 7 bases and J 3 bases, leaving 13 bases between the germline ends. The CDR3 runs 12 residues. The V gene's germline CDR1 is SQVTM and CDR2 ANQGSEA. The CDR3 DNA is TGCAGCGGGGACGGGAGAGGCTACGAGCAGTACTTC. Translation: CSGDGRGYEQYF.

CDR3 residues: CASSDGTVSSYNEQFF. The CDR3 DNA sequence: TGCGCCAGCAGTGATGGGACAGTCTCTTCCTACAATGAGCAGTTCTTC. The J gene is TRBJ2-1, the V gene TRBV5-1, with 7 bases aligning to TRBD1. Looked up from germline, CDR1 is SGHRS and CDR2 is YFSETQ. V trimming: 5 bases; J trimming: 1 base; junction bases outside the gene matches: 9. CDR3 size: 16 residues. Complete variable domain (other parts from reference TRBV5-1 and TRBJ2-1): KAGVTQTPRYLIKTRGQQVTLSCSPISGHRSVSWYQQTPGQGLQFLFEYFSETQRNKGNFPGRFSGRQFSNSRSEMNVSTLELGDSALYLCASSDGTVSSYNEQFFGPGTRLTVL.

In nucleotides, the CDR3 is TGTGCCAGCAGCCTACGGACTAGCGGGATCGAGCAGTACTTC. Translation gives CASSLRTSGIEQYF. The J gene is TRBJ2-7, the V gene TRBV7-2; 12 bases line up with TRBD2. Germline values: CDR1 SGHTA, CDR2 FQGNSA. With V trimmed by 5 bases and J by 6 bases, 5 bases remained unmatched. The CDR3 is 14 amino acids.

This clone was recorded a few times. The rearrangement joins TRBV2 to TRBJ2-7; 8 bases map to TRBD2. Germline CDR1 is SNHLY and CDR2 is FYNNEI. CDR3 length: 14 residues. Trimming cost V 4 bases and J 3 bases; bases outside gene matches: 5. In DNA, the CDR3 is TGTGCCAGCAGTGGGATAGCGGGAAACTACGAGCAGTACTTC. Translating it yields CASSGIAGNYEQYF.

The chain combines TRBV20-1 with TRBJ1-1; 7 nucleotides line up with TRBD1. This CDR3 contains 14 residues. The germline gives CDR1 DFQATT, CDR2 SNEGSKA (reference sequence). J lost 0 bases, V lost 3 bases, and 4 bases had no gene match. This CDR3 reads CSASKQGLNTEAFF. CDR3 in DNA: TGCAGTGCTAGTAAACAGGGGCTGAACACTGAAGCTTTCTTT.

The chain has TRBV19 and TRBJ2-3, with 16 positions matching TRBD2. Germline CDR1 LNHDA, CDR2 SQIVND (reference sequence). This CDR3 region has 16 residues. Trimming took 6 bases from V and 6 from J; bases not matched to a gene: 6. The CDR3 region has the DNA TGTGCCAGTAGACAAGGGACTAGCGGGAGGGGCGATACGCAGTATTTT. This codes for CASRQGTSGRGDTQYF. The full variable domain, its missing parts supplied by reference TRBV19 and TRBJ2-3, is DGGITQSPKYLFRKEGQNVTLSCEQNLNHDAMYWYRQDPGQGLRLIYYSQIVNDFQKGDIAEGYSVSREKKESFPLTVTSAQKNPTAFYLCASRQGTSGRGDTQYFGPGTRLTVL.

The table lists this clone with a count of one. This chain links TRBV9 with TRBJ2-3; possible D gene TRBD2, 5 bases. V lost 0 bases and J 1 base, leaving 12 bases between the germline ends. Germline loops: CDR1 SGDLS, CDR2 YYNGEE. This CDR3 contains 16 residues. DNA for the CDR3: TGTGCCAGCAGCGTAGATCCGGGGTTTGGCACAGATACGCAGTATTTT. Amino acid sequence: CASSVDPGFGTDTQYF.

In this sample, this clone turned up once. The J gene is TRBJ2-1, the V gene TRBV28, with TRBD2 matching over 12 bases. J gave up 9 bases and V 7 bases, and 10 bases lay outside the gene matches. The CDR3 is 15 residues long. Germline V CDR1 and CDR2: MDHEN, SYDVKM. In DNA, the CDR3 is TGTGCCAGCACCCTAGGGGGACTAGCGGGTAGTGAGCAGTTCTTC. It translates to CASTLGGLAGSEQFF.

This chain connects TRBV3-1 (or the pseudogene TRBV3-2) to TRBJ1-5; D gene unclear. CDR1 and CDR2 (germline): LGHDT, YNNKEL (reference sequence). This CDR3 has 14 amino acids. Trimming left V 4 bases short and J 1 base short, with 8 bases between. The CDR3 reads CASSPHASNQPQHF. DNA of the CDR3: TGTGCCAGCAGCCCCCACGCGAGCAATCAGCCCCAGCATTTT.